These T cell receptor beta chains were read from a single sample in a study of T cell repertoires in cytomegalovirus infection. These receptors have no known antigen. One entry per CDR3 protein, called by TCRdb with MiXCR from the reads. The table has approximately 110,000 distinct CDR3 sequences, roughly 41% seen once; the top ten hold roughly 70%. The sequencing used CD8+ T cells from cultured PBMCs, collected from culture after CMV antigen stimulation. Source of these receptors: a human donor in good health (CMV status not recorded). Some clones in this sample may be carry-over from other donors' samples. The CDR3 runs from the conserved cysteine through the conserved F or W. The D gene is left open where the match is weak. A row's size may be missing; if present it is once, few, many or a size class.

clone_size: few; d_call: NA; cdr3_length: 12; v_call: TRBV6-2/TRBV6-3; j_call: TRBJ2-3; cdr3_aa: CASSYDYHTQYF; cdr3_nt: TGTGCCAGCAGTTACGACTATCATACGCAGTATTTT
clone_size: once; d_call: TRBD1; cdr3_length: 16; v_call: TRBV18; j_call: TRBJ2-1; cdr3_aa: CASSPEPGQGLDEQFF; cdr3_nt: TGTGCCAGCTCACCCGAACCGGGACAGGGGTTGGATGAGCAGTTCTTC
clone_size: NA; d_call: NA; cdr3_length: 14; v_call: TRBV3-1; j_call: TRBJ2-1; cdr3_aa: CASSQAGQYNEQFF; cdr3_nt: TGTGCCAGCAGCCAAGCAGGACAGTACAATGAGCAGTTCTTC
clone_size: once; d_call: TRBD1; cdr3_length: 15; v_call: TRBV27; j_call: TRBJ2-3; cdr3_aa: CASSWRTGGTDTQYF; cdr3_nt: TGTGCCAGCAGTTGGAGGACAGGGGGCACAGATACGCAGTATTTT
clone_size: many; d_call: NA; cdr3_length: 14; v_call: TRBV4-1; j_call: TRBJ2-3; cdr3_aa: CASSRGGASDTQYF; cdr3_nt: TGCGCCAGCAGCCGGGGGGGGGCGTCAGATACGCAGTATTTT
clone_size: NA; d_call: NA; cdr3_length: 13; v_call: TRBV7-2; j_call: TRBJ2-7; cdr3_aa: CASSVTQGYEQYF; cdr3_nt: TGTGCCAGCAGCGTAACCCAGGGGTACGAGCAGTACTTC
clone_size: NA; d_call: NA; cdr3_length: 13; v_call: TRBV6-5; j_call: TRBJ1-5; cdr3_aa: CASSDLEGQPQHF; cdr3_nt: TGTGCCAGCAGCGACCTTGAGGGGCAGCCCCAGCATTTT
clone_size: NA; d_call: NA; cdr3_length: 18; v_call: TRBV7-9; j_call: TRBJ2-1; cdr3_aa: CASSSRWGRGDSYNEQFF; cdr3_nt: TGTGCCAGCAGCTCCAGGTGGGGGCGGGGAGACTCCTACAATGAGCAGTTCTTC
clone_size: few; d_call: NA; cdr3_length: 15; v_call: TRBV7-3; j_call: TRBJ1-1; cdr3_aa: CASSLGVGLNTEAFF; cdr3_nt: TGTGCCAGCAGCTTGGGGGTAGGGCTGAACACTGAAGCTTTCTTT
clone_size: few; d_call: NA; cdr3_length: 15; v_call: TRBV10-3; j_call: TRBJ1-1; cdr3_aa: CAISDVPGRTTEAFF; cdr3_nt: TGTGCCATCAGTGATGTCCCCGGACGTACCACTGAAGCTTTCTTT
clone_size: NA; d_call: TRBD1; cdr3_length: 15; v_call: TRBV7-9; j_call: TRBJ1-2; cdr3_aa: CASGTSTGQGYGYTF; cdr3_nt: TGTGCCAGCGGCACATCAACGGGACAGGGCTATGGCTACACCTTC
clone_size: many; d_call: NA; cdr3_length: 18; v_call: TRBV7-8; j_call: TRBJ2-1; cdr3_aa: CASSAGPSVGYSYNEQFF; cdr3_nt: TGTGCCAGCAGCGCCGGTCCCAGCGTTGGATACTCCTACAATGAGCAGTTCTTC
clone_size: many; d_call: NA; cdr3_length: 14; v_call: TRBV6-1; j_call: TRBJ2-1; cdr3_aa: CASTPRDGYNEQFF; cdr3_nt: TGTGCCAGCACCCCCAGGGACGGATACAATGAGCAGTTCTTC
clone_size: NA; d_call: NA; cdr3_length: 14; v_call: TRBV11-2; j_call: TRBJ1-1; cdr3_aa: CASSFLPGNTEAFF; cdr3_nt: TGTGCCAGCAGCTTCCTTCCAGGGAACACTGAAGCTTTCTTT
clone_size: many; d_call: NA; cdr3_length: 16; v_call: TRBV7-8; j_call: TRBJ1-4; cdr3_aa: CASSSGTTAVGEKLFF; cdr3_nt: TGTGCCAGCAGCTCCGGGACAACCGCTGTCGGTGAAAAACTGTTTTTT
clone_size: many; d_call: TRBD2; cdr3_length: 12; v_call: TRBV6-5; j_call: TRBJ2-1; cdr3_aa: CASSVLAGEQFF; cdr3_nt: TGTGCCAGCAGTGTACTAGCGGGTGAGCAGTTCTTC
clone_size: NA; d_call: TRBD1; cdr3_length: 12; v_call: TRBV19; j_call: TRBJ1-1; cdr3_aa: CASNQGGGATFF; cdr3_nt: TGTGCCAGTAATCAGGGGGGGGGCGCGACTTTCTTT
clone_size: NA; d_call: TRBD2; cdr3_length: 15; v_call: TRBV7-2; j_call: TRBJ2-7; cdr3_aa: CASSPSGLASYEQYF; cdr3_nt: TGTGCCAGCAGCCCCAGCGGACTAGCGAGCTACGAGCAGTACTTC
clone_size: NA; d_call: TRBD1; cdr3_length: 14; v_call: TRBV6-2/TRBV6-3; j_call: TRBJ2-7; cdr3_aa: CASRPLDRENEQYF; cdr3_nt: TGTGCCAGCAGACCTCTGGACAGGGAGAACGAGCAGTACTTC
clone_size: NA; d_call: NA; cdr3_length: 16; v_call: TRBV4-1; j_call: TRBJ1-6; cdr3_aa: CASSQAGQHYNSPLHF; cdr3_nt: TGCGCCAGCAGCCAAGCCGGACAGCACTATAATTCACCCCTCCACTTT
clone_size: NA; d_call: TRBD1; cdr3_length: 14; v_call: TRBV12-3/TRBV12-4; j_call: TRBJ2-5; cdr3_aa: CASGGTGVSETQYF; cdr3_nt: TGTGCCAGTGGGGGGACAGGGGTCTCCGAGACCCAGTACTTC
clone_size: NA; d_call: TRBD1; cdr3_length: 15; v_call: TRBV19; j_call: TRBJ2-3; cdr3_aa: CASTRDRVGTDTQYF; cdr3_nt: TGTGCCAGTACCCGGGACAGGGTCGGCACAGATACGCAGTATTTT
clone_size: few; d_call: NA; cdr3_length: 13; v_call: TRBV7-9; j_call: TRBJ2-5; cdr3_aa: CASSLAPGETQYF; cdr3_nt: TGTGCCAGCAGCTTAGCGCCCGGAGAGACCCAGTACTTC
clone_size: NA; d_call: TRBD2; cdr3_length: 16; v_call: TRBV6-6; j_call: TRBJ2-2; cdr3_aa: CASSPFRGGNTGELFF; cdr3_nt: TGTGCCAGCAGTCCCTTTCGCGGGGGGAACACCGGGGAGCTGTTTTTT
clone_size: NA; d_call: TRBD1; cdr3_length: 14; v_call: TRBV23-1; j_call: TRBJ2-7; cdr3_aa: CASSRRQGVYEQYF; cdr3_nt: TGCGCCAGCAGTCGAAGACAGGGTGTTTACGAGCAGTACTTC
clone_size: NA; d_call: NA; cdr3_length: 11; v_call: TRBV6-6; j_call: TRBJ2-1; cdr3_aa: CASFARGEQFF; cdr3_nt: TGTGCCAGCTTCGCGAGGGGTGAGCAGTTCTTC